This T cell receptor (beta chain) emerged from a study of shared clonotypes between healthy human individuals. Germline loops: CDR1 SQVTM, CDR2 ANQGSEA. The CDR3 has 12 residues. Worth noting for this clone: A read error may produce the germline difference seen at one junction end.

Naive CD8 cells were CD45RO-negative, positively selected for CCR7, excluding terminally differentiated effector memory CD45RA+ cells. Method: immunoSEQ multiplex PCR; TCRdb's copy keeps in-frame clones and lacks some. The data hold 800,000 or so clones, with about 96% observed a single time. The sample was naive CD8+ T cells sorted from blood. The gene calls are TRBV29-1 and TRBJ2-3; 8 bases agree with TRBD2. This receptor was taken from a man younger than 40 in good health. CDR3 loop: CSVDTTGTRKDF. In DNA, the CDR3 is TGCAGCGTTGACACAACCGGGACTAGAAAGGATTTT.